This TCR beta chain appears in the sequencing data of a study of shared clonotypes between healthy human individuals. CDR1 is LGHNA, CDR2 YSLEER, per germline. This CDR3 is 19 amino acids long. Trimming pared 4 bases from V and 7 bases from J, leaving 26 bases between. Using immunoSEQ multiplex PCR, the repertoire was profiled, and TCRdb retains in-frame clones only, with some absent. The data show about 490,000 clones, almost 80% seen once. The sequencing sample was made of PBMCs. This TCR was sampled from a middle-aged woman in good health. Some clones in this sample may be carry-over from other donors' samples. This chain uses TRBV4-3 with TRBJ1-6; D not certain. Written as DNA, the CDR3 is TGCGCCAGCAGCCCTTCCTACAAGAAAATCTGGGTCGCCAATTCACCCCTCCACTTT. This codes for CASSPSYKKIWVANSPLHF.